Shown below are 6 T cell receptor beta chains from a single sample sequenced in a study of response to subunit inactivated influenza vaccine. In TCRdb, the RT-PCR reads were re-called with MiXCR into one record per CDR3 protein. The sample holds roughly 780,000 distinct CDR3 sequences, 15% to 20% seen once. The source material was PBMCs from blood, sampled roughly 5 days after vaccination. The receptors come from a man in his fifties who received an inactivated influenza vaccine.

The chain uses TRBV6-4 and TRBJ1-5, with D possibly matching TRBD1 (5 bases). Germline V gene sequence: CDR1 MRHNA, CDR2 SNTAGT. This CDR3 has 17 amino acids. With 2 bases removed from V and 2 bases from J, the gap between germline ends came to 16 bases. In DNA form, the CDR3 reads TGTGCCAGCAGTGACGGTCCAGGGAGAAGCGGCAATCAGCCCCAGCATTTT. Its translation: CASSDGPGRSGNQPQHF.

The chain joins TRBV27 to TRBJ2-3; D is possibly TRBD2 (5 bases). The CDR3 totals 14 residues. The V end was cut by 2 bases, the J end by 1 base, with 7 bases between. CDR1 and CDR2 (germline): MNHEY, SMNVEV (reference sequence). This CDR3 reads CASSLKRGTDTQYF. The CDR3 nucleotides are TGTGCCAGCAGTTTAAAGAGGGGCACAGATACGCAGTATTTT.

The rearrangement uses TRBV19 and TRBJ1-5, with 7 nucleotides matching TRBD1. The CDR3 loop spans 15 amino acids. The germline V gene encodes CDR1 LNHDA and CDR2 SQIVND (reference sequence). V gave up 4 bases and J gave up 1 base; unmatched junction bases: 4. CDR3 region: CASSTRGSSNQPQHF. The CDR3 DNA is TGTGCCAGTAGTACCAGGGGGTCGAGCAATCAGCCCCAGCATTTT.

This clonotype was counted a few times. CDR3 DNA: TGCAGTGCTAGACTAGCGGGAGTAGGCTACGAGCAGTACTTC. Residues: CSARLAGVGYEQYF. The chain carries TRBV20-1 and TRBJ2-7; 10 bases align to TRBD2. CDR1 and CDR2 (germline): DFQATT, SNEGSKA (reference sequence). Losses at the gene ends were 2 bases for V and 3 bases for J; bases not matched to a gene: 4. This CDR3 is 14 amino acids long.

This clonotype was seen repeatedly, ten times or more. The chain joins TRBV5-1 to TRBJ2-2; tentatively, D is TRBD1 or TRBD2 (5 bases each). V gave up 7 bases and J gave up 6 bases, with 13 bases separating them. This CDR3 has 13 residues. Looked up from germline, CDR1 is SGHRS and CDR2 is YFSETQ. The CDR3 reads CASRDQASGELFF. In DNA form, the CDR3 reads TGCGCCAGCCGGGACCAGGCGTCCGGGGAGCTGTTTTTT.

The chain uses TRBV10-3 and TRBJ2-3; D remains ambiguous. This CDR3 spans 14 amino acids. Germline lookup yields CDR1 ENHRY and CDR2 SYGVKD. With 11 bases removed from V and 2 bases from J, the gap between germline ends came to 17 bases. The DNA for the CDR3 is TGTGCCGTCGGTGGTTGGGGAAACACAGATACGCAGTATTTT. Translation: CAVGGWGNTDTQYF.